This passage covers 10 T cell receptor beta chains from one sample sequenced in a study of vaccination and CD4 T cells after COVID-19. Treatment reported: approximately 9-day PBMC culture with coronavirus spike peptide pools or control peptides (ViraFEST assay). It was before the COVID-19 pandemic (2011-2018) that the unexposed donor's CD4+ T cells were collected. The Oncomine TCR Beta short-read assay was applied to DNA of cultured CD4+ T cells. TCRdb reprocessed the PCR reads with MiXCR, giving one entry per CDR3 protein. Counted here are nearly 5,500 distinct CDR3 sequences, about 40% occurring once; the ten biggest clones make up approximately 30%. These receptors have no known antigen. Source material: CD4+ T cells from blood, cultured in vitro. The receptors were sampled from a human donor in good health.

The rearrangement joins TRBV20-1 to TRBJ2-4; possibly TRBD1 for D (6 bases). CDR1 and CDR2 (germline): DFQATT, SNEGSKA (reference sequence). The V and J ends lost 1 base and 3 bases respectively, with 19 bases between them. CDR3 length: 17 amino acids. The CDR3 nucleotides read TGCAGTGCTAGAGTGCGCGGAAGGGGGATGAGCAAAAACATTCAGTACTTC. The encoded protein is CSARVRGRGMSKNIQYF.

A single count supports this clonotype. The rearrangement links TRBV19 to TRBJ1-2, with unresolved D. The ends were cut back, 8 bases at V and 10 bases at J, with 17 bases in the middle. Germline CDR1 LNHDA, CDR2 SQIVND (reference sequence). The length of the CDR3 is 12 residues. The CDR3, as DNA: TGTGCCAGTGCCGTTTTGGAGGGTCACTACACCTTC. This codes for CASAVLEGHYTF.

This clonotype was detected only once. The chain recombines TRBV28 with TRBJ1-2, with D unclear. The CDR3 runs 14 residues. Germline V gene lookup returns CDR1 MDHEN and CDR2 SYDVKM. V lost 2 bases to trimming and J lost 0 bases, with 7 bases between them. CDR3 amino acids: CASSLGQTNYGYTF. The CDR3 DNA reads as TGTGCCAGCAGTTTAGGTCAGACTAACTATGGCTACACCTTC.

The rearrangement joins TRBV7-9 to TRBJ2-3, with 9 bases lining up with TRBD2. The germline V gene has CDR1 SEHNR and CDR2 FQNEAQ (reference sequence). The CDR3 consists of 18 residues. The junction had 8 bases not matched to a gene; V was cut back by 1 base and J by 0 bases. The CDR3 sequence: CASSLDQRGALSTDTQYF. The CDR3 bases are TGTGCCAGCAGCTTAGACCAGCGGGGGGCCCTTAGCACAGATACGCAGTATTTT.

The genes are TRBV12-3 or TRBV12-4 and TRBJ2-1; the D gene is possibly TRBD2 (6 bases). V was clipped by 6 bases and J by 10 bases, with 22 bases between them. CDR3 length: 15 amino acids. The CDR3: CASRPDWGPRGEQFF. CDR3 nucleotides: TGTGCCAGCAGGCCGGACTGGGGTCCGCGGGGAGAGCAGTTCTTC.

CDR3 in DNA: TGTGCCAGCAGTGACACAGACAGGGGGCCTATCTATGGCTACACCTTC. Its protein product is CASSDTDRGPIYGYTF. The chain employs TRBV6-4 and TRBJ1-2; 10 bases agree with TRBD1. V gave up 2 bases and J gave up 4 bases; unmatched junction bases: 7. CDR1 and CDR2 (germline): MRHNA, SNTAGT. This CDR3 region has 16 residues.

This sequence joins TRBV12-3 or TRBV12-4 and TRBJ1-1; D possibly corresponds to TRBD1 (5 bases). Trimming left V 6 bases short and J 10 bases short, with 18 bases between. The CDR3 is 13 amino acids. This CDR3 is CASSHRRQGIAFF. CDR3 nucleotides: TGTGCCAGCAGCCACCGACGGCAGGGTATAGCTTTCTTT.

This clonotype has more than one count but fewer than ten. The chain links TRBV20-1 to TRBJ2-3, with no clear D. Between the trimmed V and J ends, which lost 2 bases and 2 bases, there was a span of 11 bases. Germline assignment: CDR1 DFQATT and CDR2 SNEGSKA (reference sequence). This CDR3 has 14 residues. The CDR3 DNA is TGCAGTGCTAGATCCCGAAGGTACACAGATACGCAGTATTTT. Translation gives CSARSRRYTDTQYF.

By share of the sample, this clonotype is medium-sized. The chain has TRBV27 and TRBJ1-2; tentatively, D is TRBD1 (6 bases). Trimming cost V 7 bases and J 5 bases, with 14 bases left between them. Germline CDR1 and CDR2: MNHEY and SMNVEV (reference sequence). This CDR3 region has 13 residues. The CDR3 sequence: CASKLTGEYGYTF. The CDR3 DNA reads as TGTGCCAGCAAGTTGACAGGCGAGTATGGCTACACCTTC.

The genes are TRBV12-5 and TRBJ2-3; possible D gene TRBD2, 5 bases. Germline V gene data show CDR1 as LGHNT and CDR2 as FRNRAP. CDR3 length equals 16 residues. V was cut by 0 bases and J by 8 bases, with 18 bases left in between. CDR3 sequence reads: CASGLVPDSEAFTQYF. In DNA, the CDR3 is TGTGCTAGTGGTTTGGTCCCGGACTCGGAGGCGTTTACGCAGTATTTT.